This TCR beta chain is from a study of T cell responses to AZD1222 COVID-19 vaccine. Study-wide findings and caveats: Seropositivity was recorded at baseline in only six AZD1222 recipients.

Turning to this clone: Its antigen is unidentified. The sample holds other DNA sequences that translate to the same CDR3.

Produced via immunoSEQ multiplex PCR; TCRdb's table is partial and in-frame only. This sample has some 120,000 clones, with approximately 93% found just once. The V gene's germline CDR1 is MNHEY and CDR2 SMNVEV (reference sequence). The length of the CDR3 is 13 residues. V gave up 8 bases and J gave up 4 bases; unmatched junction bases: 5. The rearrangement uses TRBV27 and TRBJ1-5; the match to TRBD1 covers 7 bases. This specimen was peripheral blood, taken on day 0 of AZD1222 vaccination. The sequence was collected from an adult in good health. CDR3: CASRDRGNQPQHF. The CDR3 DNA sequence: TGTGCCAGCCGGGACAGAGGAAATCAGCCCCAGCATTTT.